One sample yielded the 13 T cell receptor beta chains listed below, sequenced in a study of T cell clonality in common variable immunodeficiency. Generated by immunoSEQ multiplex PCR, the TCRdb table keeps only in-frame clones and is missing some. There are under 50,000 clones in the sample, none observed a single time. Specimen: peripheral blood mononuclear cells. All receptors come from a person between 18 and 70 years old in good health.

There are many counts of this clone. The CDR3 end is not reached by the read, which stops 3 residues before it; the germline J gene fills it in. V and J are TRBV10-1 and TRBJ2-7; TRBD1 agrees at 8 bases. Germline values: CDR1 WNHNN, CDR2 SYGVQD (reference sequence). V gave up 3 bases and J gave up 3 bases; unmatched junction bases: 4. The CDR3 runs 14 residues. CDR3 DNA (partial): TGCGCCAGCAGTGATGGGACAGGCCTCTACGAG. Translating it yields CASSDGTGLYE. In full, the CDR3 reads CASSDGTGLYEQYF.

This clone was seen many times. The read comes to an end 3 residues before the CDR3 does, leaving the germline J gene to fill in the end. The chain employs TRBV12-3 or TRBV12-4 and TRBJ2-2; TRBD2 might be the D (6 bases). Trimming cost V 3 bases and J 8 bases, with 10 bases left between them. The CDR3 totals 13 residues. The part of the CDR3 DNA that was read is TGTGCCAGCAGTTTTGCGGGGAGGGGGGAG. Protein product: CASSFAGRGE. The whole CDR3 protein is CASSFAGRGELFF.

About this clone: Being one base from a much bigger clone, this may be a read error. The read ends 3 residues early relative to the CDR3; the germline J gene fills the gap. The J gene is TRBJ2-2, the V gene TRBV19; possible D gene TRBD2, 6 bases. CDR3 size: 19 residues. Germline V gene sequence: CDR1 LNHDA, CDR2 SQIVND (reference sequence). The CDR3 region is CASSIDFGGGDAGANVLFF. CDR3 bases read: TGTGCCAGTAGTATAGATTTCGGGGGAGGAGATGCTGGGGCCAACGTG.

This clone was recorded a few times. The sequence runs out 3 residues before the end of the CDR3; the remainder is reconstructed from the germline J gene. The chain recombines TRBV5-1 with TRBJ1-1, with 11 bases fitting TRBD1. There are 17 residues in the CDR3. Germline trimming cut 0 bases from V and 1 base from J; bases unmatched to any gene: 5. Germline V gene data show CDR1 as SGHRS and CDR2 as YFSETQ. The CDR3 DNA, read in part, is TGCGCCAGCAGCTTGGTGGGGACAGGGGGGAGGAACACTGAA. Encoded protein: CASSLVGTGGRNTE. The whole CDR3 is CASSLVGTGGRNTEAFF.

A word on this clone: The CDR3 extends 3 residues past the end of the read, so its final part is completed from the germline J gene. V and J are TRBV10-2 and TRBJ2-5; D is perhaps TRBD2 (6 bases). Germline CDR1 WSHSY, CDR2 SAAADI. This CDR3 has 16 residues. Between the trimmed V and J ends, which lost 2 bases and 0 bases, there was a span of 13 bases. The CDR3 sequence: CASSEPGTSYQETQYF. CDR3 DNA, as far as it was read: TGCGCCAGCAGTGAGCCGGGGACTTCCTACCAAGAGACC.

This clone was counted many times. CDR3 DNA, as far as it was read: TGTGCCAGCAGCCCTGTGGGGGGGCAAGATACG. Its translation: CASSPVGGQDT. The CDR3 in full is CASSPVGGQDTQYF. This chain joins TRBV6-4 and TRBJ2-3, with D perhaps matching TRBD2 (7 bases). The CDR3 goes on 3 residues after the read ends, and that part is filled in from the germline J gene. This CDR3 has 14 residues. Trimming pared 6 bases from V and 5 bases from J, leaving 15 bases between. CDR1 is MRHNA and CDR2 is SNTAGT in the germline V gene.

The CDR3 region is CASSPTGTPGGETQYF. The sequenced CDR3 bases are TGTGCCAGCTCCCCCACCGGGACTCCCGGTGGAGAGACG. V is TRBV18 and J is TRBJ2-3, with D maybe TRBD2 (6 bases). The read stops 3 residues short of the end of the CDR3; the missing end is completed from the germline J gene. The CDR3 has 16 residues. Germline V gives CDR1 KGHSH, CDR2 LQKENI. Variable domain in full (rest from reference TRBV18 and TRBJ2-3): NAGVMQNPRHLVRRRGQEARLRCSPMKGHSHVYWYRQLPEEGLKFMVYLQKENIIDESGMPKERFSAEFPKEGPSILRIQQVVRGDSAAYFCASSPTGTPGGETQYFGPGTRLTVL.

This clone was seen repeatedly, ten times or more. The read ends 3 residues shy of where the CDR3 ends; the end is completed using the germline J gene. The V call is TRBV20-1, the J call TRBJ2-3; TRBD2 agrees at 9 bases. The J segment lost 4 bases and the V segment lost 3 bases, leaving 5 bases of the junction unmatched. The CDR3 contains 14 residues. The germline V gene encodes CDR1 DFQATT and CDR2 SNEGSKA (reference sequence). The DNA read from the CDR3 is TGCAGTGCTAGTCGGCTAGCGGGGTCAGATACG. It translates to CSASRLAGSDT. The complete CDR3 sequence is CSASRLAGSDTQYF.

This clone was seen many times. The CDR3 end lies 3 residues beyond the end of the read and is filled in from the germline J gene. V and J are TRBV29-1 and TRBJ1-2, with TRBD1 as a possible D gene (5 bases). Deletions cut 3 bases from V and 7 bases from J, with 9 bases between. Germline V CDR1 and CDR2: SQVTM, ANQGSEA. The CDR3 extends over 11 amino acids. The part of the CDR3 DNA that was read is TGCAGCGTTGACGACAGCCGTGGC. Translating it yields CSVDDSRG. The whole CDR3 is CSVDDSRGYTF.

This clone was detected many times. From the germline J gene comes the end of the CDR3, since the read stops 3 residues before it. The V call is TRBV5-5, the J call TRBJ2-5, with D hard to call. V lost 0 bases, J lost 2 bases, and 8 bases lay in between. Germline V gene lookup returns CDR1 SGHKS and CDR2 YYEKEE (reference sequence). This CDR3 region has 14 residues. Partial CDR3 DNA: TGTGCCAGCAGCTTGGCAGGTACTCAAGAGACC. Its protein is CASSLAGTQET. The full CDR3 protein reads CASSLAGTQETQYF.

This clone was detected ten times or more. The sequenced fragment ends 3 residues before the CDR3 boundary, so the rest is inferred from the germline J gene. V usage is TRBV30 and J usage is TRBJ1-6, with D possibly TRBD1 on 6 matching bases. The germline gives CDR1 GTSNPN, CDR2 SVGIG (reference sequence). Between the trimmed V and J ends, which lost 5 bases and 0 bases, there was a span of 17 bases. The CDR3 consists of 17 residues. CDR3 sequence: CAWRRGGVPSYNSPLHF. The sequenced part of the CDR3 DNA is TGTGCCTGGCGTAGGGGGGGGGTCCCCTCCTATAATTCACCC.

This clone was recorded many times. The missing CDR3 end, 3 residues past where the read stops, is filled in from the germline J gene. The gene calls are TRBV6-2 or TRBV6-3 and TRBJ2-7; D is undetermined. This CDR3 has 14 residues. Trimming shortened V by 4 bases and J by 5 bases, and 15 bases separated the two germline ends. Germline CDR1 is MNHEY and CDR2 is SVGEGT. This CDR3 is CASSSPLTQHEQYF. CDR3 DNA, as far as it was read: TGTGCCAGCAGTTCCCCCCTGACTCAGCACGAG.

This clone has at least ten counts. The part of the CDR3 DNA that was read is TGTGCCAGTAGTATGGCCAGGGGAAATCAGCCC. This codes for CASSMARGNQP. The CDR3 as a whole reads CASSMARGNQPQHF. The chain carries TRBV19 and TRBJ1-5; D may be TRBD1 (6 bases). With the read ending 3 residues before the CDR3 end, the germline J gene is used to fill in that end. The CDR3 totals 14 residues. V lost 3 bases and J lost 4, with 10 bases in between. Germline CDR1 LNHDA, CDR2 SQIVND (reference sequence). The full variable domain, with the rest looked up from reference TRBV19 and TRBJ1-5, is DGGITQSPKYLFRKEGQNVTLSCEQNLNHDAMYWYRQDPGQGLRLIYYSQIVNDFQKGDIAEGYSVSREKKESFPLTVTSAQKNPTAFYLCASSMARGNQPQHFGDGTRLSIL.